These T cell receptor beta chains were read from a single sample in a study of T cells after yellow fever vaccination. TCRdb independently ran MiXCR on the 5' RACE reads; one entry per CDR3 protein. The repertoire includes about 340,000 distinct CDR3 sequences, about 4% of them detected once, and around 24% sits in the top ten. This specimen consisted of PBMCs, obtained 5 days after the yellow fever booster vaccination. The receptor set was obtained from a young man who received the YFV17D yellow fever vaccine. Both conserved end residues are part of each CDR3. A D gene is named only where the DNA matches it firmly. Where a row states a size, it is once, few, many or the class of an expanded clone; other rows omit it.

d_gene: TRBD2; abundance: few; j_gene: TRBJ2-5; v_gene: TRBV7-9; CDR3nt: TGTGCCAGCAGCTCGAGGACTAGCCACAGGCAAGAGACCCAGTACTTC; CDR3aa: CASSSRTSHRQETQYF
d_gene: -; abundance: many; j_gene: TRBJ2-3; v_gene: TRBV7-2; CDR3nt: TGTGCCAGCAGCCCCTACACCACAGATACGCAGTATTTT; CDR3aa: CASSPYTTDTQYF
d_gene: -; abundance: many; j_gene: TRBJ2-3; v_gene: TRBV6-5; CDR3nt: TGTGCCAGCAGTTATCGTCCCGTTGGCACAGATACGCAGTATTTT; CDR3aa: CASSYRPVGTDTQYF
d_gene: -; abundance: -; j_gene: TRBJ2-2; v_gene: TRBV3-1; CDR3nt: TGTGCCAGCAGCCCCCTAGCGGAGGGGGCGGGGGAGCTGTTTTTT; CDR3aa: CASSPLAEGAGELFF
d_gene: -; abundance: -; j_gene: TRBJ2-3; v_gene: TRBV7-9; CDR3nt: TGTGCCAGCAGGAGGGTACCCACCAAACGCACAGATACGCAGTATTTT; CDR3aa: CASRRVPTKRTDTQYF
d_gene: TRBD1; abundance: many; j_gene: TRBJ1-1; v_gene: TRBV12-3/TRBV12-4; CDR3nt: TGTGCCAGCAGTTTGTACAGGGGCACTGAAGCTTTCTTT; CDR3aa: CASSLYRGTEAFF
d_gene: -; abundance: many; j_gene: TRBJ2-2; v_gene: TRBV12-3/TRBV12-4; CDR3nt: TGTGCCAGCAGTTCTCAGGGGACCGGGGAGCTGTTTTTT; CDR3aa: CASSSQGTGELFF
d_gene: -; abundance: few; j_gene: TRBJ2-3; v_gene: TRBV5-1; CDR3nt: TGCGCCAGCAGCTTGGGGGGGTTTCGCGATACGCAGTATTTT; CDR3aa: CASSLGGFRDTQYF
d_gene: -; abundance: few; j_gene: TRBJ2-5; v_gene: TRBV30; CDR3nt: TGTGCCTGGAGTGTCTCCGTGGAGACCCAGTACTTC; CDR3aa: CAWSVSVETQYF
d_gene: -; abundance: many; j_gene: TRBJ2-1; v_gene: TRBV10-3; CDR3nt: TGTGCCATCAGCCCCGCCGCTCCTGCGGGGTTGTACAATGAGCAGTTCTTC; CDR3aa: CAISPAAPAGLYNEQFF
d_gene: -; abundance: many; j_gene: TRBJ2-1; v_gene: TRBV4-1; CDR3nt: TGCGCCAGCAGTCACAAGACGGGCTATGAGCAGTTCTTC; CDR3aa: CASSHKTGYEQFF
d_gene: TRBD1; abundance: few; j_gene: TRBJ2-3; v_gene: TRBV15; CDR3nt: TGTGCCACCAGCATACAGGGGAGCCCCACAGATACGCAGTATTTT; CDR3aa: CATSIQGSPTDTQYF
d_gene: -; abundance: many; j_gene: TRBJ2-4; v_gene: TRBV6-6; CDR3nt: TGTGCCAGCAGTTACGGGCTAGCCAAAAACATTCAGTACTTC; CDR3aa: CASSYGLAKNIQYF
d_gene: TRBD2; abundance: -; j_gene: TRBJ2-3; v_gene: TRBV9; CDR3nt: TGTGCCAGCAGCGTACCCACTAGCGGCCCAGATACGCAGTATTTT; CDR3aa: CASSVPTSGPDTQYF
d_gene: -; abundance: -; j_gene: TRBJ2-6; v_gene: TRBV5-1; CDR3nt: TGCGCCAGCACCCTGTGGGTTCCCGGGGCCAACGTCCTGACTTTC; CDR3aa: CASTLWVPGANVLTF
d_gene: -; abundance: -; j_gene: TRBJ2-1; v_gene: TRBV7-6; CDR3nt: TGTGCCAGCAGCTTAGAGCCCCGAGACTACAATGAGCAGTTCTTC; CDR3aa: CASSLEPRDYNEQFF
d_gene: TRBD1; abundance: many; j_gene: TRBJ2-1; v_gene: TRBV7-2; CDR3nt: TGTGCCAGCAGGACAGGGTACCGACAAAGCTCCTACAATGAGCAGTTCTTC; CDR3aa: CASRTGYRQSSYNEQFF
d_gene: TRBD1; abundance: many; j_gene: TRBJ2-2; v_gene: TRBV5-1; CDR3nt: TGCGCCAGCGGGACAGGGGCCCTCACCGGGGAGCTGTTTTTT; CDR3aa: CASGTGALTGELFF